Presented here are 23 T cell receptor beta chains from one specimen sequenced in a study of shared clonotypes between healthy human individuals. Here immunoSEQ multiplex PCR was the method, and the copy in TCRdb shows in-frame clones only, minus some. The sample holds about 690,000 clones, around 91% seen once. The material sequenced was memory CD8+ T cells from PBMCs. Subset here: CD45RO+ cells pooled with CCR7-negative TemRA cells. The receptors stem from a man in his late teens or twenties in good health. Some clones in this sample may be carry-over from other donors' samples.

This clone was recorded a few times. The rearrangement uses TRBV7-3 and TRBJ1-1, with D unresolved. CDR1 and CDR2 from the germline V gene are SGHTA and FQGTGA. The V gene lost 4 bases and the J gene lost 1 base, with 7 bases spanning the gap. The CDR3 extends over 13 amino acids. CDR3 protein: CASSYTWNTEAFF. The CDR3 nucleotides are TGTGCCAGCAGCTACACCTGGAACACTGAAGCTTTCTTT.

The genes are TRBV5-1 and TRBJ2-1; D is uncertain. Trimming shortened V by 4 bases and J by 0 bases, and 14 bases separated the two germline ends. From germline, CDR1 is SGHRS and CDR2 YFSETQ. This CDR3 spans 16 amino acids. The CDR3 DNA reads TGCGCCAGCAGCCTAGACCTTAAAACCTCCTACAATGAGCAGTTCTTC. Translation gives CASSLDLKTSYNEQFF.

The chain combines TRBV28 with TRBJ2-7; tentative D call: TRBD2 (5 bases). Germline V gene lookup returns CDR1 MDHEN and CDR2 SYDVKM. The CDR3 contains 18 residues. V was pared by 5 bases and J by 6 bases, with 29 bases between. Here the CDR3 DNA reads TGTGCCAGCAGTGGTAAGCGGAACTTACGAATTGTTTCCCCCGAGCAGTACTTC. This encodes CASSGKRNLRIVSPEQYF. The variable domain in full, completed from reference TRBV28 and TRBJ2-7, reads DVKVTQSSRYLVKRTGEKVFLECVQDMDHENMFWYRQDPGLGLRLIYFSYDVKMKEKGDIPEGYSVSREKKERFSLILESASTNQTSMYLCASSGKRNLRIVSPEQYFGPGTRLTVT.

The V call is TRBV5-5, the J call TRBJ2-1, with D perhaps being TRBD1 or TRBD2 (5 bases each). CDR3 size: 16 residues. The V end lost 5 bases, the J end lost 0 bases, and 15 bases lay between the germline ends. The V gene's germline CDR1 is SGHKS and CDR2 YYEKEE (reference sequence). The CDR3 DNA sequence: TGTGCCAGCAGATACGGGACCCCCAGCTCCTACAATGAGCAGTTCTTC. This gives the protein CASRYGTPSSYNEQFF.

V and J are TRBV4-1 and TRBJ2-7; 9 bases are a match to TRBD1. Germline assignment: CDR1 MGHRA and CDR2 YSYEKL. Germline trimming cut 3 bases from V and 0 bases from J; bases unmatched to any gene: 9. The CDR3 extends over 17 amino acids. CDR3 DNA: TGCGCCAGCAGCCACCAGACAGGGGGTGGGATCTCCTACGAGCAGTACTTC. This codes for CASSHQTGGGISYEQYF.

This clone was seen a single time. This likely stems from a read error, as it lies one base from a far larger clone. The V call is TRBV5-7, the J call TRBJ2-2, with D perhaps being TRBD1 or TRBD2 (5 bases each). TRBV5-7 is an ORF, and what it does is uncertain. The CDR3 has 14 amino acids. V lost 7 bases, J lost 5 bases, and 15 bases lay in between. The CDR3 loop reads CASGRGTGTGELFF. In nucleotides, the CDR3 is TGTGCCAGCGGCCGAGGGACGGGGACCGGGGAGCTGTTTTTT.

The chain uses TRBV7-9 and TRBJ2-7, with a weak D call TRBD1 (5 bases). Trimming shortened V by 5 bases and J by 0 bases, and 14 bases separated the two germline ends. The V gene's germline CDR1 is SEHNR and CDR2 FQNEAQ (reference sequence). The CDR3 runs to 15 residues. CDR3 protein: CASSIQGMGSYEQYF. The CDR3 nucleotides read TGTGCCAGCAGCATCCAGGGAATGGGCTCCTACGAGCAGTACTTC.

The CDR3 loop is CASSLGWGSLGVREQYF. DNA of the CDR3: TGTGCCAGCAGCCTAGGATGGGGGTCCTTAGGTGTTCGCGAGCAGTACTTC. The rearrangement links TRBV11-2 to TRBJ2-7; possibly TRBD1 or TRBD2 for D (5 bases each). This CDR3 region has 17 residues. Germline values: CDR1 SGHAT, CDR2 FQNNGV. V was pared by 5 bases and J by 6 bases, with 26 bases between.

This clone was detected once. For the CDR3, the DNA is TGTGCCAGCAGCTTAAACCCTAGCGGGCCGTTGGGGGAGCAGTTCTTC. Its protein product is CASSLNPSGPLGEQFF. This chain connects TRBV7-3 to TRBJ2-1; TRBD2 aligns across 8 bases. Germline V CDR1 and CDR2: SGHTA, FQGTGA. The CDR3 has 16 residues. V lost 1 base, J lost 10 bases, and 12 bases stayed unmatched.

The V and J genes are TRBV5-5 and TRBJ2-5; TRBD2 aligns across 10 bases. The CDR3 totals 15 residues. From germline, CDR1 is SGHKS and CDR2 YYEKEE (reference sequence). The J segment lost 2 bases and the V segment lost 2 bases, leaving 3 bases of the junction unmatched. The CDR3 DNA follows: TGTGCCAGCAGCTTACGAGCGGGAGGGCAAGAGACCCAGTACTTC. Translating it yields CASSLRAGGQETQYF.

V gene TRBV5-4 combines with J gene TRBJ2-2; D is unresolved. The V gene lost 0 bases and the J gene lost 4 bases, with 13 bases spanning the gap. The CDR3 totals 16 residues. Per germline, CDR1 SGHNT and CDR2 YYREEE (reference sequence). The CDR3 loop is CASSLGRVGTTGELFF. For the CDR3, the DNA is TGTGCCAGCAGCTTGGGGAGAGTGGGAACCACCGGGGAGCTGTTTTTT. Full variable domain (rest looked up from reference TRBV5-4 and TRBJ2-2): ETGVTQSPTHLIKTRGQQVTLRCSSQSGHNTVSWYQQALGQGPQFIFQYYREEENGRGNFPPRFSGLQFPNYSSELNVNALELDDSALYLCASSLGRVGTTGELFFGEGSRLTVL.

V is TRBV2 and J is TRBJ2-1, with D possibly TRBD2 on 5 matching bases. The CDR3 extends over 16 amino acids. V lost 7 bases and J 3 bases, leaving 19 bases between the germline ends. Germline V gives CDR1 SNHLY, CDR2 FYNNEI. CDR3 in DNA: TGTGCCAGCATTTTTCGGACTTTCTCCATCTACAATGAGCAGTTCTTC. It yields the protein CASIFRTFSIYNEQFF. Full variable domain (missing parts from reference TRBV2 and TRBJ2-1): EPEVTQTPSHQVTQMGQEVILRCVPISNHLYFYWYRQILGQKVEFLVSFYNNEISEKSEIFDDQFSVERPDGSNFTLKIRSTKLEDSAMYFCASIFRTFSIYNEQFFGPGTRLTVL.

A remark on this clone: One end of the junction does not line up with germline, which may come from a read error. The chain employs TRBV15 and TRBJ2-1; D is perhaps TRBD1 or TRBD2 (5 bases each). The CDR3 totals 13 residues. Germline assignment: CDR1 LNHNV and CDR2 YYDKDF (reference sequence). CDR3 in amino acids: CATRRAGANEQFF. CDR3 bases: TGTGCCACCAGAAGAGCCGGGGCGAATGAGCAGTTCTTC. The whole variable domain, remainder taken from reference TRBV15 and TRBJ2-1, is DAMVIQNPRYQVTQFGKPVTLSCSQTLNHNVMYWYQQKSSQAPKLLFHYYDKDFNNEADTPDNFQSRRPNTSFCFLDIRSPGLGDTAMYLCATRRAGANEQFFGPGTRLTVL.

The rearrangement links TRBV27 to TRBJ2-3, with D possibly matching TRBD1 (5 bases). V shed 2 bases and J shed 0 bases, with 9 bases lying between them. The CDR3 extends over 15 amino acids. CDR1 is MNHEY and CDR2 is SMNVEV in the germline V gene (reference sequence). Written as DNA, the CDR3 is TGTGCCAGCAGTTTAGAGACAGCCAGCACAGATACGCAGTATTTT. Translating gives CASSLETASTDTQYF.

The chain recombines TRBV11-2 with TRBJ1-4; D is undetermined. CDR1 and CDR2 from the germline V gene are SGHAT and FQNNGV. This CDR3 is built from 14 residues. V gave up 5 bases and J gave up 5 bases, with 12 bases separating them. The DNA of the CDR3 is TGTGCCAGCAGCGTCCGGGCCCTCAATGAAAAACTGTTTTTT. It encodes CASSVRALNEKLFF.

CDR3 nucleotides: TGTGCCAGCAGTGGACTAGCGGGAGGCCCCACAGATACGCAGTATTTT. It yields the protein CASSGLAGGPTDTQYF. The rearrangement uses TRBV27 and TRBJ2-3, with 14 bases fitting TRBD2. V lost 5 bases to trimming and J lost 2 bases; unmatched junction nucleotides: 3. Germline CDR1 is MNHEY and CDR2 is SMNVEV (reference sequence). The CDR3 is 16 residues long.

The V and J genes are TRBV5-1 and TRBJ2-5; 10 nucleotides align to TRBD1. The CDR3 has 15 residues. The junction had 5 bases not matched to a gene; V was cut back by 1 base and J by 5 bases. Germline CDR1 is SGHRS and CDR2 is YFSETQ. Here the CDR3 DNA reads TGCGCCAGCAGCTTGTACCGGACAGGGGGGGAGACCCAGTACTTC. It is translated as CASSLYRTGGETQYF.

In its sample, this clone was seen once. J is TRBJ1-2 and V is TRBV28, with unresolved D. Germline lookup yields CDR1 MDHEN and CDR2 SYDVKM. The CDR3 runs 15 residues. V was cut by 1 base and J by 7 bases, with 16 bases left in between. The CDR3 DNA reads TGTGCCAGCAGTTTATATAGAGGTTTTGCGTTTGGCTACACCTTC. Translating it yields CASSLYRGFAFGYTF.

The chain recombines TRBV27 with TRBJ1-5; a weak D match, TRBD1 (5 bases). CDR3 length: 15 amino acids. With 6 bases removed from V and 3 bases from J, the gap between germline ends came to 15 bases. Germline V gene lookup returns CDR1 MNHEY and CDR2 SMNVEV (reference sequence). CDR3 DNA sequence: TGTGCCAGCAGCCCACGGGGGGTTTACAATCAGCCCCAGCATTTT. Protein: CASSPRGVYNQPQHF.

CDR3 in amino acids: CASSEGSGGRLNEQFF. For the CDR3, the DNA is TGTGCCAGCAGCGAAGGCAGTGGGGGGCGTCTTAATGAGCAGTTCTTC. The V and J genes are TRBV9 and TRBJ2-1, with D possibly called TRBD1 or TRBD2 (6 bases each). This CDR3 is 16 amino acids long. The germline V gene has CDR1 SGDLS and CDR2 YYNGEE. Trimming pared 3 bases from V and 7 bases from J, leaving 20 bases between.

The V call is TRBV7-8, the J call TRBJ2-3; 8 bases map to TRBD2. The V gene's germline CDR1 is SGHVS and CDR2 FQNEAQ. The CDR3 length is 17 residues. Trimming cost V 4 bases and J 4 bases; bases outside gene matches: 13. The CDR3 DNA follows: TGTGCCAGCAGCTCAGAGGCTAGCGGGTGGGCCTCAGATACGCAGTATTTT. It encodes CASSSEASGWASDTQYF. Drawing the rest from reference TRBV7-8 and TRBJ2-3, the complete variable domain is GAGVSQSPRYKVAKRGQDVALRCDPISGHVSLFWYQQALGQGPEFLTYFQNEAQLDKSGLPSDRFFAERPEGSVSTLKIQRTQQEDSAVYLCASSSEASGWASDTQYFGPGTRLTVL.

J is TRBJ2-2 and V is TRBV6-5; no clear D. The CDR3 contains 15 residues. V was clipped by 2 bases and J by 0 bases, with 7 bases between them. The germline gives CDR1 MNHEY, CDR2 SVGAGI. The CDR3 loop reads CASSYNRPNTGELFF. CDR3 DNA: TGTGCCAGCAGTTACAACAGACCGAACACCGGGGAGCTGTTTTTT.

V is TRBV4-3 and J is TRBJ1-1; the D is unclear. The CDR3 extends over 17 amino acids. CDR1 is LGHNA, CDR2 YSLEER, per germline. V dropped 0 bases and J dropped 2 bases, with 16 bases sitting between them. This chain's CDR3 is CASSQESLGVVNTEAFF. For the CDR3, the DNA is TGCGCCAGCAGCCAAGAGTCCCTTGGGGTTGTCAACACTGAAGCTTTCTTT.